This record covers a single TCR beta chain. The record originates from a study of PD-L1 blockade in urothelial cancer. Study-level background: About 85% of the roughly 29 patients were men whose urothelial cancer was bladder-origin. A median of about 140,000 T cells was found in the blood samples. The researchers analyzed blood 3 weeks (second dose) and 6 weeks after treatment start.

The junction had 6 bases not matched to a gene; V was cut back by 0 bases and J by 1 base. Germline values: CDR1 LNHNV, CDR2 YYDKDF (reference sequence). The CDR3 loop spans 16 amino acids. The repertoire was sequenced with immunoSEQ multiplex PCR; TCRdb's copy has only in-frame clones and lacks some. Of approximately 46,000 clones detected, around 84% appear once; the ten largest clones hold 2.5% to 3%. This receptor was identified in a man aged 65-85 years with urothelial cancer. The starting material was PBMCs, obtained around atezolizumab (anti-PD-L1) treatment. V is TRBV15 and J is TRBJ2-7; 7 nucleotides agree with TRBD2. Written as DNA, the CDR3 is TGTGCCACCAGCAGAGATGGGGGACTATTTTCCTACGAGCAGTACTTC. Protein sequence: CATSRDGGLFSYEQYF.